This T cell receptor (beta chain) was obtained from a study of blood T cell repertoires in COVID-19. Under the authors' procedure: Reference gene primer amplification gave nucleated cell count estimates. Assay: immunoSEQ multiplex PCR; the TCRdb copy retains only in-frame clones and omits some. V, J and clone size are taken as reported in that table, and D and trimming were inferred from the DNA itself. The table includes approximately 350,000 clones, roughly nine tenths detected once. In assigning cohorts, the study relied on participant-reported clinical history. The sequence derives from a man aged 18-30 years who had recovered from COVID-19. The sample comprised PBMCs or T cells enriched from blood (not recorded which).

CDR3 residues: CASSDPAGTGIAEQYF. The CDR3 bases are TGTGCCAGCAGTGACCCGGCCGGGACAGGGATCGCCGAGCAGTACTTC. This chain uses TRBV6-2 or TRBV6-3 with TRBJ2-7; TRBD1 aligns across 9 bases. Trimming at V came to 5 bases and at J to 6 bases, leaving 14 bases not matched to a gene. The CDR3 runs 16 residues. CDR1 and CDR2 (germline): MNHEY, SVGEGT.